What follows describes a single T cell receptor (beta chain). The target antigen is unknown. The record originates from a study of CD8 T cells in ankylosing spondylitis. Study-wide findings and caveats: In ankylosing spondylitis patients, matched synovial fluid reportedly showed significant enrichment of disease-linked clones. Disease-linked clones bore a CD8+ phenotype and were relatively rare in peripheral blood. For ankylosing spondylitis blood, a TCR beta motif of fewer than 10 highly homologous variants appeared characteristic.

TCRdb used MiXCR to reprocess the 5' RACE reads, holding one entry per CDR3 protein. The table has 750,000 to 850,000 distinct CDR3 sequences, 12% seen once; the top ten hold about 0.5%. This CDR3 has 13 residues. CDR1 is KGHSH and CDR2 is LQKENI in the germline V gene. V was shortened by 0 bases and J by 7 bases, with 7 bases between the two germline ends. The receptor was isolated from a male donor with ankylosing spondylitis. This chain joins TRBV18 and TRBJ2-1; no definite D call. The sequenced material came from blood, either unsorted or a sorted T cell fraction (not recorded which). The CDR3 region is CASSPPGQNEQFF. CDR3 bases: TGTGCCAGCTCACCACCAGGGCAGAATGAGCAGTTCTTC.